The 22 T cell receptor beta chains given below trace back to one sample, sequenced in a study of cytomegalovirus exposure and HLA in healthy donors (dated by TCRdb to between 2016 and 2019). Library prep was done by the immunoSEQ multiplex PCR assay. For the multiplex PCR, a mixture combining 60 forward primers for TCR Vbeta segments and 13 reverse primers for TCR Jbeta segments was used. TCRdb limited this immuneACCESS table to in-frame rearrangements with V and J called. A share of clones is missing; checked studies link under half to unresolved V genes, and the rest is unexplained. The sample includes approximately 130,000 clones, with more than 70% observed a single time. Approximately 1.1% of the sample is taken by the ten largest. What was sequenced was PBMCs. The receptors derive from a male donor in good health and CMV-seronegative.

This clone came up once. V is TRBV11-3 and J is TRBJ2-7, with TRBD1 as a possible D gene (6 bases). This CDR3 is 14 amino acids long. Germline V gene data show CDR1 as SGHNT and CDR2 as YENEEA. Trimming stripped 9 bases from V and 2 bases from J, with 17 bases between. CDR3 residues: CARPLRGCTYEQYF. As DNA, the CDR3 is TGTGCCAGACCACTAAGGGGGTGTACCTACGAGCAGTACTTC.

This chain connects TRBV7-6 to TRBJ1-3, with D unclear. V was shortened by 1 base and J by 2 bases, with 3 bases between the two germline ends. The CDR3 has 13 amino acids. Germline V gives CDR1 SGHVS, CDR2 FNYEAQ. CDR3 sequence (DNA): TGTGCCAGCAGCTTAGGAGCTGGAAACACCATATATTTT. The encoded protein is CASSLGAGNTIYF.

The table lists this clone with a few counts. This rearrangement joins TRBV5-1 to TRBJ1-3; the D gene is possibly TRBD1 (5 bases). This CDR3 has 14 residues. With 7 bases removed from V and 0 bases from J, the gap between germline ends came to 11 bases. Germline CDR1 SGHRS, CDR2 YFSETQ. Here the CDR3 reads CASRTGFSGNTIYF. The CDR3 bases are TGCGCCAGCCGAACAGGTTTCTCTGGAAACACCATATATTTT.

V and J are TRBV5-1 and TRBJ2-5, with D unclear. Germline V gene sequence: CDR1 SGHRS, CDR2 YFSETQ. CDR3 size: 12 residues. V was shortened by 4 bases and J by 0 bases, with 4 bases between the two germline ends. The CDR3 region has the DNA TGCGCCAGCAGCCTAGACCAAGAGACCCAGTACTTC. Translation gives CASSLDQETQYF. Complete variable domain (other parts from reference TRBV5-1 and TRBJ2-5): KAGVTQTPRYLIKTRGQQVTLSCSPISGHRSVSWYQQTPGQGLQFLFEYFSETQRNKGNFPGRFSGRQFSNSRSEMNVSTLELGDSALYLCASSLDQETQYFGPGTRLLVL.

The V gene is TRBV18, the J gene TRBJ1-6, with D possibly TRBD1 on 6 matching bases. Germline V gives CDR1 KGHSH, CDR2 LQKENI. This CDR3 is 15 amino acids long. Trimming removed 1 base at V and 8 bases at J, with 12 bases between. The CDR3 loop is CASSPRGGADSPLHF. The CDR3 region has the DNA TGTGCCAGCTCACCACGGGGGGGCGCGGATTCACCCCTCCACTTT. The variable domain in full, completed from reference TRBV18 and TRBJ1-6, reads NAGVMQNPRHLVRRRGQEARLRCSPMKGHSHVYWYRQLPEEGLKFMVYLQKENIIDESGMPKERFSAEFPKEGPSILRIQQVVRGDSAAYFCASSPRGGADSPLHFGNGTRLTVT.

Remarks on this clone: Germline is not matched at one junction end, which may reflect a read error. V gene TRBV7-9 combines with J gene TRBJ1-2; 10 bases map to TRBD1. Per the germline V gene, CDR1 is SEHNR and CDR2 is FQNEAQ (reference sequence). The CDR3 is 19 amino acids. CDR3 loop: CSSSAGTGVEGYSPYGYTF. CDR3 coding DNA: TGTTCCAGCAGCGCCGGGACAGGGGTCGAGGGATATAGTCCCTATGGCTACACCTTC.

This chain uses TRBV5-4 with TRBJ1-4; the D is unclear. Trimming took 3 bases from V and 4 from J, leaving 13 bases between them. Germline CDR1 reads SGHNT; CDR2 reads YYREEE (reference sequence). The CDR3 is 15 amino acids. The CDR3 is CASSYDRDLNEKLFF. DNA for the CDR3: TGTGCCAGCAGCTATGATCGGGATCTTAATGAAAAACTGTTTTTT.

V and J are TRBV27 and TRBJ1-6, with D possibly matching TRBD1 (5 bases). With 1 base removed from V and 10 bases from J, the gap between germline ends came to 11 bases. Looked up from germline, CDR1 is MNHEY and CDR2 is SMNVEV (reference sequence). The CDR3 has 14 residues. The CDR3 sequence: CASSLFPGNSPLHF. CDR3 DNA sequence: TGTGCCAGCAGTTTATTTCCAGGGAACTCACCCCTCCACTTT.

CDR3 amino acids: CASSVGTGGDYEQYF. CDR3 in DNA: TGTGCCAGCAGCGTAGGAACAGGGGGCGACTACGAGCAGTACTTC. This sequence joins TRBV9 and TRBJ2-7; TRBD1 matches at 9 bases. J was trimmed by 3 bases and V by 0 bases; bases with no gene match: 4. The CDR3 spans 15 residues. Germline CDR1 SGDLS, CDR2 YYNGEE.

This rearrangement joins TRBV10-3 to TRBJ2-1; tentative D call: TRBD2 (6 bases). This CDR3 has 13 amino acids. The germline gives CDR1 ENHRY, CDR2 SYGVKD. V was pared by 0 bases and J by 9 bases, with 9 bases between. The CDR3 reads CAISESEGAEQFF. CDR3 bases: TGTGCCATCAGTGAGTCGGAGGGTGCTGAGCAGTTCTTC.

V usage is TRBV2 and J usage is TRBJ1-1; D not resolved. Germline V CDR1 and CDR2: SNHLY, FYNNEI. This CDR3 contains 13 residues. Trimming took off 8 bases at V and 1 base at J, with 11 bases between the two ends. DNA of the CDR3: TGTGCCAGCCAACAGCGGACGAACACTGAAGCTTTCTTT. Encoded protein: CASQQRTNTEAFF.

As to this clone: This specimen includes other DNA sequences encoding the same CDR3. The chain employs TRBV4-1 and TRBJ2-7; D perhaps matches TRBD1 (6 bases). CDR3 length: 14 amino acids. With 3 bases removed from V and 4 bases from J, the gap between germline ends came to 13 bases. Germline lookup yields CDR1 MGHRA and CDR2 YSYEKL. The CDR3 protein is CASSQTGSLYEQYF. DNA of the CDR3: TGCGCCAGCAGCCAGACAGGCTCTCTATACGAGCAGTACTTC.

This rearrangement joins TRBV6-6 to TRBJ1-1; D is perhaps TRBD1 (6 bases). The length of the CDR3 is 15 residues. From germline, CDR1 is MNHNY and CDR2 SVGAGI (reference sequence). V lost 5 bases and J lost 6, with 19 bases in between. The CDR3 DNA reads TGTGCCAGCAGTAAACAACAGGGCGGGGGCGCTGAAGCTTTCTTT. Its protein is CASSKQQGGGAEAFF.

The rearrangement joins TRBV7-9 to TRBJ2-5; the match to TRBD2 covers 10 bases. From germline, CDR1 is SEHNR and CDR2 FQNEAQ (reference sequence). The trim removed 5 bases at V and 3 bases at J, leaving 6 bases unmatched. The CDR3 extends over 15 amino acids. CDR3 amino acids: CASSPSGGAEETQYF. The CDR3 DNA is TGTGCCAGCAGCCCCAGCGGGGGGGCGGAAGAGACCCAGTACTTC.

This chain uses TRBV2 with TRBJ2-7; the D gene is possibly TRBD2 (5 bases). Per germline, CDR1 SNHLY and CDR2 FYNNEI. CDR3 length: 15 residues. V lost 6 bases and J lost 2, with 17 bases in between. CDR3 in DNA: TGTGCCAGCAGGAACTCGGGCCCCGGGACCTACGAGCAGTACTTC. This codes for CASRNSGPGTYEQYF.

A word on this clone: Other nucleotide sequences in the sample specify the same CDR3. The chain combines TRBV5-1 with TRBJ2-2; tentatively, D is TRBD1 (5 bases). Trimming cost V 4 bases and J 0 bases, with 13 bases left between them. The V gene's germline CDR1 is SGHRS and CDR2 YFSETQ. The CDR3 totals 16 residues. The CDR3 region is CASSPLGRANTGELFF. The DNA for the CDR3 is TGCGCCAGCAGCCCCCTGGGCAGGGCGAACACCGGGGAGCTGTTTTTT.

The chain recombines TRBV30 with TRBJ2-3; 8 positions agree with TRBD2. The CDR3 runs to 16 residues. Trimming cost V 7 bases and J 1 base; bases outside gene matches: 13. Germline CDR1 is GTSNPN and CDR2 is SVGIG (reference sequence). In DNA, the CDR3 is TGTGCCTCCGTCCTAGCGGGTACTACCGGCACAGATACGCAGTATTTT. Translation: CASVLAGTTGTDTQYF.

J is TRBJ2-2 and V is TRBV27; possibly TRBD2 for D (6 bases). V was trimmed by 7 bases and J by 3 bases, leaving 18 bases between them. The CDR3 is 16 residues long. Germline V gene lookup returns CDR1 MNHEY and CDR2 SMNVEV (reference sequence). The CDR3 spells CASTSDPGLYTGELFF. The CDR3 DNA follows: TGTGCCAGCACCTCCGACCCGGGACTCTACACCGGGGAGCTGTTTTTT.

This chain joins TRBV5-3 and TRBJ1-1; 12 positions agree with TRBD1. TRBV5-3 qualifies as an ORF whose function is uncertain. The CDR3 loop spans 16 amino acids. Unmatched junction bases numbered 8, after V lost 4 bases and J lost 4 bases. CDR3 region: CARSEGPGQGATEAFF. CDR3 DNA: TGTGCCAGAAGCGAGGGACCGGGACAGGGGGCCACTGAAGCTTTCTTT.

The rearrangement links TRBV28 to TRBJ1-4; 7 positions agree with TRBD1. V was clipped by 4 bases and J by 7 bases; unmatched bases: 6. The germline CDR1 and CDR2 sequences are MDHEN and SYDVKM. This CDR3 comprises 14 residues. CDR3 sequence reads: CASSSTGSGEKLFF. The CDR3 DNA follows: TGTGCCAGCAGTTCGACAGGGTCGGGTGAAAAACTGTTTTTT.

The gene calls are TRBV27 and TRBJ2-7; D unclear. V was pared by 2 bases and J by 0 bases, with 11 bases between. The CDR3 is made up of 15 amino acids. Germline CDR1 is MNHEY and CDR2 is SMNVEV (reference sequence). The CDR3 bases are TGTGCCAGCAGTTTAGACTTACATAACTCCTACGAGCAGTACTTC. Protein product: CASSLDLHNSYEQYF.

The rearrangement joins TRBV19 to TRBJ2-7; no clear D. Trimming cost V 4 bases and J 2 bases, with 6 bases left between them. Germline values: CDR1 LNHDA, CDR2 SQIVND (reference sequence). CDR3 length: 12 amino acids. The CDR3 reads CASSRVPYEQYF. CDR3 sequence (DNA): TGTGCCAGTAGTAGAGTTCCCTACGAGCAGTACTTC. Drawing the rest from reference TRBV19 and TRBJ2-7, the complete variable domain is DGGITQSPKYLFRKEGQNVTLSCEQNLNHDAMYWYRQDPGQGLRLIYYSQIVNDFQKGDIAEGYSVSREKKESFPLTVTSAQKNPTAFYLCASSRVPYEQYFGPGTRLTVT.